This T cell receptor beta chain was sequenced in a study of CXCR3-negative and CXCR3-positive naive CD8 T cells. Study in general: Roughly 1.5 +/- 0.3 million TRB reads came from each library, giving some 130 million in total.

Whole-study findings and limits: Memory CD8+ cells showed much lower diversity, while both naive subsets displayed comparably high diversity. Memory cells differed in TRBV-TRBJ usage, but naive CXCR3-negative and CXCR3-positive cells had similar usage. Naive CXCR3-positive cells had TRB CDR3s more hydrophobic than those of CXCR3-negative naive cells.

In regard to this clonotype: Its antigen is undetermined.

UMI-labeled 5' RACE yielded the TRB cDNA libraries. TCRdb re-called the 5' RACE reads, yielding one record per CDR3 amino acid sequence without DNA. This listing includes 50,000 to 65,000 distinct CDR3 sequences. Germline lookup yields CDR1 LGHDT and CDR2 YNNKEL (reference sequence). The CDR3 is made up of 16 amino acids. Researchers reported sorting every CD8+ T cell subset in triplicate, 300,000 cells per sort. This clonotype was sampled from a human donor in good health. Some clones in this sample may be carry-over from other donors' samples. The chain joins TRBV3-1 to TRBJ2-7; TCRdb calls TRBD2, which cannot be checked without DNA. Sequences were obtained from naive CXCR3+ CD8+ T cells from blood. Subset noted: CD45RO-CCR7+CD27+CD95- naive CD8+ T cells expressing CXCR3 (TNR3+). This chain's CDR3 is CASSQDRAGLTYEQYF.